The 16 T cell receptor beta chains below were found in one sample sequenced in a study of CD8+ T cells in alopecia areata. Extracted RNA was reverse transcribed into cDNA, the sequencing template. Sequenced by immunoSEQ multiplex PCR; TCRdb stores in-frame clones only, minus some. This table holds under 65,000 clones, 44% found once. The sample taken for sequencing was NKG2D-low CD8+ T cells sorted from blood. These receptor sequences come from a human donor with alopecia areata.

The chain recombines TRBV6-5 with TRBJ2-1; a possible D gene is TRBD2 (6 bases). The CDR3 length is 14 residues. Germline V gene lookup returns CDR1 MNHEY and CDR2 SVGAGI. The V end was cut by 5 bases, the J end by 6 bases, with 14 bases between. The CDR3: CASSKSGLSNEQFF. CDR3 DNA: TGTGCCAGCAGTAAATCGGGACTCAGCAATGAGCAGTTCTTC.

The rearrangement joins TRBV5-4 to TRBJ2-7; no firm D call. The CDR3 runs to 14 residues. With 1 base removed from V and 0 bases from J, the gap between germline ends came to 8 bases. The V gene's germline CDR1 is SGHNT and CDR2 YYREEE (reference sequence). The CDR3 nucleotides read TGTGCCAGCAGCTTGAACGGCTTCTCCTACGAGCAGTACTTC. The encoded protein is CASSLNGFSYEQYF.

The chain is built from TRBV7-6 and TRBJ2-7; D could derive from TRBD1 or TRBD2 (5 bases each). Germline lookup yields CDR1 SGHVS and CDR2 FNYEAQ. CDR3 length equals 13 residues. The germline V and J ends were trimmed by 6 bases and 3 bases, with 12 bases remaining between them. CDR3 sequence reads: CASRGSGGYEQYF. The CDR3 DNA reads as TGTGCCAGCAGGGGCAGTGGGGGCTACGAGCAGTACTTC.

This clone has more than one count but fewer than ten. The genes are TRBV14 and TRBJ2-7; no reliable D call. V was cut by 1 base and J by 2 bases, with 15 bases left in between. Germline V lookup: CDR1 SGHDN, CDR2 FVKESK. The CDR3 runs 16 residues. The chain's CDR3 is CASSQVASGRTYEQYF. As DNA, the CDR3 is TGTGCCAGCAGCCAAGTAGCATCAGGCAGGACCTACGAGCAGTACTTC.

A few counts support this clone. The genes are TRBV29-1 and TRBJ2-7; no clear D gene. Germline CDR1 SQVTM, CDR2 ANQGSEA. This CDR3 region has 13 residues. V was pared by 3 bases and J by 2 bases, with 11 bases between. CDR3: CSVDKDGPYEQYF. In nucleotides, the CDR3 is TGCAGCGTTGATAAGGACGGACCCTACGAGCAGTACTTC.

V and J are TRBV2 and TRBJ2-1; 12 nucleotides agree with TRBD2. The V gene end was trimmed by 5 bases and the J gene end by 8 bases; junction bases not matched to a gene: 10. The V gene's germline CDR1 is SNHLY and CDR2 FYNNEI. The CDR3 is made up of 16 amino acids. The CDR3 nucleotides are TGTGCCAGCAGTCCGCGGACTAGCGGGAATGTGGATGAGCAGTTCTTC. It is translated as CASSPRTSGNVDEQFF.

This sequence joins TRBV5-1 and TRBJ2-7; a weak D match, TRBD2 (7 bases). Germline CDR1 SGHRS, CDR2 YFSETQ. CDR3 length: 16 residues. V was pared by 4 bases and J by 1 base, with 18 bases between. This CDR3 is CASSRGWGGESYEQYF. CDR3 DNA sequence: TGCGCCAGCAGCCGGGGGTGGGGGGGCGAGTCCTACGAGCAGTACTTC.

This clone was recorded once. The gene calls are TRBV4-1 and TRBJ2-7, with TRBD2 as a possible D gene (5 bases). Germline values: CDR1 MGHRA, CDR2 YSYEKL. The CDR3 totals 15 residues. Trimming removed 0 bases at V and 3 bases at J, with 12 bases between. Here the CDR3 DNA reads TGCGCCAGCAGCCAAGATTTCGGAGACTACTACGAGCAGTACTTC. This encodes CASSQDFGDYYEQYF.

The J gene is TRBJ2-3, the V gene TRBV7-2; D remains unclear. This CDR3 contains 13 residues. Germline V lookup: CDR1 SGHTA, CDR2 FQGNSA. With 1 base removed from V and 6 bases from J, the gap between germline ends came to 8 bases. CDR3 loop: CASSLGRWDTQYF. DNA for the CDR3: TGTGCCAGCAGCTTAGGGCGGTGGGATACGCAGTATTTT.

This clone was seen more than once but under ten times. This chain links TRBV7-2 with TRBJ2-3, with a possible D match to TRBD2 (7 bases). Germline lookup yields CDR1 SGHTA and CDR2 FQGNSA. V was shortened by 5 bases and J by 6 bases, with 18 bases between the two germline ends. The CDR3 is 15 amino acids. Here the CDR3 reads CASSHGGGLGDTQYF. The DNA for the CDR3 is TGTGCCAGCAGCCATGGGGGGGGGCTTGGCGATACGCAGTATTTT.

The rearrangement uses TRBV5-4 and TRBJ2-1, with 7 nucleotides matching TRBD1. J was trimmed by 2 bases and V by 4 bases; bases with no gene match: 6. The CDR3 is 15 amino acids. The V gene's germline CDR1 is SGHNT and CDR2 YYREEE (reference sequence). Here the CDR3 DNA reads TGTGCCAGCAGCGCGTTACAGGGGCCCTACAATGAGCAGTTCTTC. It yields the protein CASSALQGPYNEQFF.

This clone was observed a handful of times. The chain couples TRBV29-1 to TRBJ2-7; no clear D gene. The V gene lost 0 bases and the J gene lost 7 bases, with 10 bases spanning the gap. There are 12 residues in the CDR3. CDR1 is SQVTM and CDR2 is ANQGSEA in the germline V gene. The CDR3 region is CSVEDQAQEQYF. In DNA, the CDR3 is TGCAGCGTTGAAGATCAGGCACAGGAGCAGTACTTC.

This clone was recorded a few times. The V call is TRBV30, the J call TRBJ2-1; TRBD2 matches at 7 bases. Germline assignment: CDR1 GTSNPN and CDR2 SVGIG (reference sequence). The V and J ends lost 2 bases and 7 bases, in that order; junction bases with no gene match: 5. The CDR3 length is 13 residues. The CDR3, as DNA: TGTGCCTGGAGTCGCGGGAGCGAAAATGAGCAGTTCTTC. This translates into CAWSRGSENEQFF.

This clone has more than one count but fewer than ten. The chain recombines TRBV27 with TRBJ2-7, with 8 bases matching TRBD2. V gave up 6 bases and J gave up 0 bases; unmatched junction bases: 7. Germline CDR1 reads MNHEY; CDR2 reads SMNVEV (reference sequence). The CDR3 sequence is 15 residues long. CDR3 nucleotides: TGTGCCAGCAGGAGTAGCCGGGGGGGCTCCTACGAGCAGTACTTC. This codes for CASRSSRGGSYEQYF.

This clone showed up just a few times. V usage is TRBV9 and J usage is TRBJ2-1; no clear D gene. There are 14 residues in the CDR3. V lost 4 bases and J lost 8, with 16 bases in between. Germline CDR1 is SGDLS and CDR2 is YYNGEE. The CDR3 DNA sequence: TGTGCCAGCAGCTCCCGGACGGAATCGCATGAGCAGTTCTTC. Its protein is CASSSRTESHEQFF.

There are a few counts of this clone. The rearrangement links TRBV28 to TRBJ1-1; D is unclear. The CDR3 is 13 amino acids. CDR1 MDHEN and CDR2 SYDVKM come from the germline V gene. Deletions cut 3 bases from V and 1 base from J, with 6 bases between. CDR3 nucleotide sequence: TGTGCCAGCAGTTTCACAGAGAACACTGAAGCTTTCTTT. Protein sequence: CASSFTENTEAFF. Looking up the rest from reference TRBV28 and TRBJ1-1 gives the full variable domain: DVKVTQSSRYLVKRTGEKVFLECVQDMDHENMFWYRQDPGLGLRLIYFSYDVKMKEKGDIPEGYSVSREKKERFSLILESASTNQTSMYLCASSFTENTEAFFGQGTRLTVV.